This T cell receptor (beta chain) was captured by sequencing in a study of breast tumors, draining lymph nodes, adjacent tissues listed by TCRdb under 2016. As for the study more broadly: The study compared TCR beta repertoires across tumor, adjacent nontumor tissue and axillary lymph nodes from breast cancer patients. The study was designed to assess the relationships and possible T-cell exchange between tumor, surrounding tissue and draining lymph node repertoires in human breast cancer.

The germline ends are 9 bases apart after V is trimmed by 4 bases and J by 1 base. Its CDR3 holds 14 amino acids, cysteine through phenylalanine. The read is trimmed to its CDR3 DNA, 42 bases read in frame from base 1. CDR1 and CDR2 (SGHKS, YYEKEE) derive from the germline V gene (reference sequence). TCRdb names Illumina HiSeq 2000 as the instrument used. TCR beta chain libraries were generated through multiplex PCR amplification. High-throughput sequencing was used to analyze the amplified TCR beta chain products. TCRdb passed the public sequencing reads through fastp at Q25 and MiXCR, retaining productive beta sequences. Records with the same CDR3 protein are collapsed into one entry carrying the most frequent genes and DNA. The sample includes 100,000 or so distinct CDR3 sequences, with 20% to 25% observed a single time. The top ten clonotypes cover less than 1.5% of the sample. What the study reported, not specific to this receptor: In luminal-like breast cancer, tumor and nontumor tissue repertoires resembled each other significantly more than in basal-like breast cancer. The data were judged consistent with most tumor T cells deriving from the lymph node and then expanding within tumor tissue. Rather than being directly demonstrated, the conclusion that tumor T cells originate in lymph nodes was presented as consistent with a hypothesis. T-cell repertoire diversity in tumors was found to be lower than in lymph nodes but higher than in nontumor tissue, and preferential V and J gene usage was observed.

This clonotype was seen repeatedly, ten times or more. What this receptor recognizes is not known. No much larger clone is present one base from it, and per-base qualities are unavailable. The lymph node samples were taken from the axillary draining lymph nodes of breast cancer patients. The sequence joins TRBV5-5 to TRBJ1-3, with an unclear D gene assignment. Sequenced sample: axillary lymph node tissue. The receptor's source is a female donor with breast cancer. Some clones in this sample may be carry-over from other donors' samples. The CDR3 protein is CASSVRSSGNTIYF. The sequenced DNA is TGTGCCAGCAGCGTAAGGTCTTCTGGAAACACCATATATTTT.